These 16 T cell receptor beta chains were all obtained from the same sample, sequenced in a study of OX40 agonist ivuxolimab in advanced cancers. Clones were read by immunoSEQ multiplex PCR, and TCRdb kept only the in-frame ones, dropping some. The table shows 75,000 to 80,000 clones, with roughly 80% occurring only once. The source material was CD4+ or CD8+ T cells sorted from blood, sampled in a trial of the OX40 agonist ivuxolimab. The source is an adult with an advanced solid tumor such as melanoma, head and neck, liver or kidney cancer.

This clone has a single count. This sequence joins TRBV5-6 and TRBJ2-2; TRBD1 aligns across 7 bases. Germline V CDR1 and CDR2: SGHDT, YYEEEE. V dropped 6 bases and J dropped 1; count of bases not matched to a gene: 12. The CDR3 is 17 amino acids. The CDR3 coding sequence is TGTGCCAGCAACGACCTCGGAAACAGGGGGAACACCGGGGAGCTGTTTTTT. It is translated as CASNDLGNRGNTGELFF.

This chain uses TRBV6-5 with TRBJ1-2; the match to TRBD1 covers 11 bases. V was pared by 8 bases and J by 6 bases, with 2 bases of the junction left unmatched. The CDR3 totals 12 residues. Germline-derived CDR1 and CDR2 are MNHEY and SVGAGI. CDR3 DNA sequence: TGTGCCAGCGGACAGGGGGCCGATGGCTACACCTTC. It is translated as CASGQGADGYTF.

The chain couples TRBV18 to TRBJ2-3; 9 bases are a match to TRBD1. This CDR3 has 15 amino acids. Trimming took 5 bases from V and 10 from J; bases not matched to a gene: 13. Per germline, CDR1 KGHSH and CDR2 LQKENI. CDR3 amino acids: CASSYTGQGNQAQYF. CDR3 coding DNA: TGTGCCAGCTCATATACGGGACAGGGAAACCAGGCGCAGTATTTT. The full variable domain, with the rest looked up from reference TRBV18 and TRBJ2-3, is NAGVMQNPRHLVRRRGQEARLRCSPMKGHSHVYWYRQLPEEGLKFMVYLQKENIIDESGMPKERFSAEFPKEGPSILRIQQVVRGDSAAYFCASSYTGQGNQAQYFGPGTRLTVL.

V is TRBV9 and J is TRBJ1-2, with D tentatively TRBD1 (6 bases). Trimming took 3 bases from V and 6 from J, leaving 15 bases between them. Looked up from germline, CDR1 is SGDLS and CDR2 is YYNGEE. The length of the CDR3 is 14 residues. CDR3 region: CASSASGQSDGYTF. For the CDR3, the DNA is TGTGCCAGCAGCGCATCAGGACAGTCTGATGGCTACACCTTC.

The V call is TRBV7-2, the J call TRBJ1-1; 7 bases map to TRBD1. After removal of 4 bases from V and 3 bases from J, the junction contained 5 bases not matched to a gene. The CDR3 totals 14 residues. Germline V gene data show CDR1 as SGHTA and CDR2 as FQGNSA. CDR3 sequence: CASSSLTGDTEAFF. The CDR3 nucleotides read TGTGCCAGCAGCTCCCTAACAGGGGACACTGAAGCTTTCTTT.

This clone came up once. The CDR3 sequence: CASSFRYIDTQYF. The CDR3 DNA reads as TGTGCCAGCAGCTTCCGATACATAGATACGCAGTATTTT. The chain has TRBV7-2 and TRBJ2-3, with no clear D. Trimming removed 3 bases at V and 5 bases at J, with 9 bases between. This CDR3 is 13 amino acids long. Per germline, CDR1 SGHTA and CDR2 FQGNSA.

This chain uses TRBV18 with TRBJ2-5, with 14 bases lining up with TRBD2. The CDR3 totals 19 residues. V lost 0 bases to trimming and J lost 2 bases; unmatched junction nucleotides: 8. Germline V gene data show CDR1 as KGHSH and CDR2 as LQKENI. CDR3 coding DNA: TGTGCCAGCTCACCACCAGCGGGACTAGCGGGAGTGGGGCAAGAGACCCAGTACTTC. As protein: CASSPPAGLAGVGQETQYF.

This chain links TRBV9 with TRBJ2-3, with a tentative D call TRBD2 (5 bases). V gave up 1 base and J gave up 4 bases, with 7 bases separating them. CDR1 SGDLS and CDR2 YYNGEE come from the germline V gene. The length of the CDR3 is 13 residues. CDR3 amino acids: CASSVTRADTQYF. The DNA of the CDR3 is TGTGCCAGCAGCGTAACTAGGGCAGATACGCAGTATTTT.

The chain employs TRBV5-1 and TRBJ1-1, with 8 bases that match TRBD1. This CDR3 is built from 14 residues. With 3 bases clipped from V and 4 bases from J, the junction kept 5 bases outside the gene matches. CDR1 is SGHRS, CDR2 YFSETQ, per germline. The CDR3 region is CASSWETGVTEAFF. The CDR3 coding sequence is TGCGCCAGCAGCTGGGAGACAGGGGTCACTGAAGCTTTCTTT.

The rearrangement uses TRBV5-1 and TRBJ1-4, with D perhaps matching TRBD1 (5 bases). V lost 4 bases and J 0 bases, leaving 13 bases between the germline ends. The length of the CDR3 is 16 residues. Germline CDR1 is SGHRS and CDR2 is YFSETQ. CDR3 DNA: TGCGCCAGCAGCCGGGGGACTGTAGCAACTAATGAAAAACTGTTTTTT. It codes for CASSRGTVATNEKLFF.

This sequence joins TRBV6-1 and TRBJ2-7; weak D call: TRBD2 (5 bases). Germline V gene sequence: CDR1 MNHNS, CDR2 SASEGT. The CDR3 runs 14 residues. The ends were cut back, 7 bases at V and 2 bases at J, with 15 bases in the middle. The CDR3 sequence is CASTREGAAYEQYF. CDR3 DNA: TGTGCCAGCACCCGAGAGGGAGCGGCCTACGAGCAGTACTTC.

V and J are TRBV7-2 and TRBJ1-2; the D gene is possibly TRBD1 (5 bases). Germline-derived CDR1 and CDR2 are SGHTA and FQGNSA. Trimming shortened V by 1 base and J by 3 bases, and 12 bases separated the two germline ends. The CDR3 sequence is 15 residues long. The DNA for the CDR3 is TGTGCCAGCAGCTTAGGGCAGGGTAAGGACTATGGCTACACCTTC. Translating it yields CASSLGQGKDYGYTF.

The V call is TRBV5-5, the J call TRBJ2-7, with TRBD1 identical over 9 bases. The ends lost 2 bases at V and 3 bases at J; junction bases unmatched: 9. CDR1 and CDR2 (germline): SGHKS, YYEKEE (reference sequence). This CDR3 is 16 amino acids long. This CDR3 reads CASSFWTGASNYEQYF. The CDR3 DNA follows: TGTGCCAGCAGCTTTTGGACAGGGGCCAGTAACTACGAGCAGTACTTC. Drawing the rest from reference TRBV5-5 and TRBJ2-7, the complete variable domain is DAGVTQSPTHLIKTRGQQVTLRCSPISGHKSVSWYQQVLGQGPQFIFQYYEKEERGRGNFPDRFSARQFPNYSSELNVNALLLGDSALYLCASSFWTGASNYEQYFGPGTRLTVT.

Details on this clone: Different DNA sequences within this sample yield the same CDR3. The gene calls are TRBV15 and TRBJ1-3; a possible D gene is TRBD1 (5 bases). This CDR3 spans 13 amino acids. The V and J ends lost 0 bases and 7 bases respectively, with 7 bases between them. The germline gives CDR1 LNHNV, CDR2 YYDKDF (reference sequence). The CDR3 is CATSRDPGNTIYF. The CDR3 DNA sequence: TGTGCCACCAGCAGAGACCCAGGGAACACCATATATTTT. Variable domain in full (rest from reference TRBV15 and TRBJ1-3): DAMVIQNPRYQVTQFGKPVTLSCSQTLNHNVMYWYQQKSSQAPKLLFHYYDKDFNNEADTPDNFQSRRPNTSFCFLDIRSPGLGDTAMYLCATSRDPGNTIYFGEGSWLTVV.

This clone was seen a few times. The J gene is TRBJ2-7, the V gene TRBV10-3; D is undetermined. The CDR3 covers 11 residues. Trimming left V 0 bases short and J 9 bases short, with 6 bases between. Germline-derived CDR1 and CDR2 are ENHRY and SYGVKD. The CDR3 sequence: CAISESARQYF. CDR3 DNA: TGTGCCATCAGTGAGTCGGCTAGGCAGTACTTC.

This sequence joins TRBV29-1 and TRBJ1-1; 9 nucleotides line up with TRBD1. The CDR3 has 13 residues. The J segment lost 1 base and the V segment lost 7 bases, leaving 4 bases of the junction unmatched. In germline, CDR1 is SQVTM, CDR2 ANQGSEA. As DNA, the CDR3 is TGCAGCGCCGAGGACAGGGGGAACACTGAAGCTTTCTTT. Protein sequence: CSAEDRGNTEAFF. The full variable domain, rest sourced from reference TRBV29-1 and TRBJ1-1, is SAVISQKPSRDICQRGTSLTIQCQVDSQVTMMFWYRQQPGQSLTLIATANQGSEATYESGFVIDKFPISRPNLTFSTLTVSNMSPEDSSIYLCSAEDRGNTEAFFGQGTRLTVV.